The table lists the clone carrying this T cell receptor (beta chain) with a few counts. The data were taken from a study of CD4 and CD8 cells across lung adenocarcinoma regions. The patients had localized lung adenocarcinoma, a non-small cell subtype. Trimming stripped 7 bases from V and 4 bases from J, with 19 bases between. The CDR3 totals 15 residues. CDR1 and CDR2 (germline): MNHNS, SASEGT. TCRdb processed the PCR reads anew with MiXCR; each CDR3 protein has one entry. The data contain approximately 4,300 distinct CDR3 sequences, about 61% of them singletons. The rearrangement links TRBV6-1 to TRBJ1-1, with D tentatively TRBD1 (6 bases). The clonotype originates from a male donor with lung adenocarcinoma. The CD4 and CD8 labels of this study may be unreliable. Sequenced: CD4+ T cells from the center of a lung tumor. In DNA, the CDR3 is TGTGCCAGCACGTGGGATCCGCTAGGGGGCACTGAAGCTTTCTTT. Protein sequence: CASTWDPLGGTEAFF.